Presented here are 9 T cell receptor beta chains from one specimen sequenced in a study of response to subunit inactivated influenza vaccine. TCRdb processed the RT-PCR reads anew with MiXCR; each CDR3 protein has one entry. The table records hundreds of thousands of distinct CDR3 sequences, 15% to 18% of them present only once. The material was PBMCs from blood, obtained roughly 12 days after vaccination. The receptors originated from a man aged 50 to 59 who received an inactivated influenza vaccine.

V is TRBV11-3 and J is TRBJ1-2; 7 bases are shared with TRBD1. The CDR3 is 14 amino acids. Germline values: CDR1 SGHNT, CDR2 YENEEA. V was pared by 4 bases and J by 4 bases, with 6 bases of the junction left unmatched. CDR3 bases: TGTGCCAGCAGCTCCCGACAGGGCCCCTATGGCTACACCTTC. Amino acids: CASSSRQGPYGYTF.

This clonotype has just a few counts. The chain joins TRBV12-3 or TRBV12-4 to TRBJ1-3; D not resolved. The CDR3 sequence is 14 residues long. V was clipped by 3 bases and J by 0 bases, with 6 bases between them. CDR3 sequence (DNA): TGTGCCAGCAGTTTCGAGTTCTCTGGAAACACCATATATTTT. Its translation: CASSFEFSGNTIYF.

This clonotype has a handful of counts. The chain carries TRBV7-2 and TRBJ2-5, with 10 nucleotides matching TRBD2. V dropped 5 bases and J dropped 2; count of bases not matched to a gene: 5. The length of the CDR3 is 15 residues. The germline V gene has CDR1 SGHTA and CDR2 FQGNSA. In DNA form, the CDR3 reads TGTGCCAGCAGCAAACTAGCGGGATCACAAGAGACCCAGTACTTC. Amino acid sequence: CASSKLAGSQETQYF.

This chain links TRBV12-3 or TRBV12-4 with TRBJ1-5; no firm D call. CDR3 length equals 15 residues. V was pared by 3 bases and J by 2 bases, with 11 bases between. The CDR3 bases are TGTGCCAGCAGTTTGCAGGACTTCGGCAATCAGCCCCAGCATTTT. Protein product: CASSLQDFGNQPQHF.

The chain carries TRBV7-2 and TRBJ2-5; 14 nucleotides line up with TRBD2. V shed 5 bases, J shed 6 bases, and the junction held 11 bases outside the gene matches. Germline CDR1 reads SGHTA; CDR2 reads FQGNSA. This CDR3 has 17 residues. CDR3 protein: CASSPHPGTSGSKTQYF. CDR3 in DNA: TGTGCCAGCAGCCCGCACCCCGGGACTAGCGGGAGTAAGACCCAGTACTTC.

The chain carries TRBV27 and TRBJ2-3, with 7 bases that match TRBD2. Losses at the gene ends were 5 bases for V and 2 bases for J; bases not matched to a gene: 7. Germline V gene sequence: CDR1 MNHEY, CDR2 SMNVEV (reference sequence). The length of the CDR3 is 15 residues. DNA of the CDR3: TGTGCCAGCAGTACACTAGCGCAAATCACAGATACGCAGTATTTT. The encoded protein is CASSTLAQITDTQYF.

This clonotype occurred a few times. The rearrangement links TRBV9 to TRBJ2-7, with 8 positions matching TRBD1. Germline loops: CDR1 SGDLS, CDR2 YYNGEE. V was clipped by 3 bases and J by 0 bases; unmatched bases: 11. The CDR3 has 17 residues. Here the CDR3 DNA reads TGTGCCAGCAGCGACGGTCACAGGGGGGCAAGCTCCTACGAGCAGTACTTC. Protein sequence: CASSDGHRGASSYEQYF.

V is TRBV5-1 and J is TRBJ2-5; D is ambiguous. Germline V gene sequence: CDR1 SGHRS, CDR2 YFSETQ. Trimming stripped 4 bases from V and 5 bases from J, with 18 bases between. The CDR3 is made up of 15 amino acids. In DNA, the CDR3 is TGCGCCAGCAGCCAAAACTCCGGTTCCAGGGAGACCCAGTACTTC. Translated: CASSQNSGSRETQYF.

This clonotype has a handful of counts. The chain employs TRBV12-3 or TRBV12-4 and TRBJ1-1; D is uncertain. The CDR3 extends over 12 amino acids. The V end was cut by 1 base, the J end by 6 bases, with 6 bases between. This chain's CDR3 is CASSLGPSEAFF. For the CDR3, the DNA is TGTGCCAGCAGTTTAGGACCCTCTGAAGCTTTCTTT.